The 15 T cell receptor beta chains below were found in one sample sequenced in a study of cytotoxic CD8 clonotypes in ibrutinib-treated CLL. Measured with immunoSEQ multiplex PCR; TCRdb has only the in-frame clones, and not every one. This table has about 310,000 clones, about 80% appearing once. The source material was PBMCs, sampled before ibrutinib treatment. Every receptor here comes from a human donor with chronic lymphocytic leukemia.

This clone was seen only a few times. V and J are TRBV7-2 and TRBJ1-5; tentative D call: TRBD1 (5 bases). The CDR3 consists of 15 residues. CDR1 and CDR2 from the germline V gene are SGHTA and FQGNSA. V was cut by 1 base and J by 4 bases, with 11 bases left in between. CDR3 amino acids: CASSLDGRANQPQHF. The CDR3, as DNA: TGTGCCAGCAGCTTAGACGGCAGGGCTAATCAGCCCCAGCATTTT.

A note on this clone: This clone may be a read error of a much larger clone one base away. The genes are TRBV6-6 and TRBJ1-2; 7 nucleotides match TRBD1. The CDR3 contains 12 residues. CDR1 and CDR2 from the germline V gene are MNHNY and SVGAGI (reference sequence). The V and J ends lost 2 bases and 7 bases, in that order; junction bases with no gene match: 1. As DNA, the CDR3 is TGTGCCAGCAGTTACACAGGGGTTGGCTACACCTTC. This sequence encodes CASSYTGVGYTF.

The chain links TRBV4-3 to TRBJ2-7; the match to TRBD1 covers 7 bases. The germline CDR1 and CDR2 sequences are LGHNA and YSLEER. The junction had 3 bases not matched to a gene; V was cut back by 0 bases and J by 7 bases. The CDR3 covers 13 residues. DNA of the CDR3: TGCGCCAGCAGCCAAGACAGGGGGTGGGAGCAGTACTTC. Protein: CASSQDRGWEQYF.

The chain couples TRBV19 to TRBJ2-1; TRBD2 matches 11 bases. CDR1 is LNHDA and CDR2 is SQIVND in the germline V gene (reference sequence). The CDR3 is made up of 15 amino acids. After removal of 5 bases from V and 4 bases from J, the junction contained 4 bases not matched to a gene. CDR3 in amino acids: CASSSGTSGYNEQFF. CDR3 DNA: TGTGCCAGTAGTTCCGGGACTAGCGGATACAATGAGCAGTTCTTC.

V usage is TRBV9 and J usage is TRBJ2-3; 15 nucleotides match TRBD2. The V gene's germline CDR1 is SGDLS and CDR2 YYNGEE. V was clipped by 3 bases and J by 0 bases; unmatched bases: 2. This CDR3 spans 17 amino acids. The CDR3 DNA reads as TGTGCCAGCAGCGGGACTAGCGGGAGGGTTAGCACAGATACGCAGTATTTT. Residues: CASSGTSGRVSTDTQYF.

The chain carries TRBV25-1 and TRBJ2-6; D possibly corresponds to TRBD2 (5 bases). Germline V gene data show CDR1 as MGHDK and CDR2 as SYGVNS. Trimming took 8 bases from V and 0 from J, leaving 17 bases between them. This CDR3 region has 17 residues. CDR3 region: CASQDWSKLSGANVLTF. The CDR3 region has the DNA TGTGCCAGCCAGGACTGGAGTAAGCTCTCTGGGGCCAACGTCCTGACTTTC.

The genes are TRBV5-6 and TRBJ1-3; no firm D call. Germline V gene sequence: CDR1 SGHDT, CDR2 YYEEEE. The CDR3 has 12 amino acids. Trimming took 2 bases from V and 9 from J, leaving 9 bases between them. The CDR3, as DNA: TGTGCCAGCAGCTTTGGCCTTACCACCATATATTTT. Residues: CASSFGLTTIYF.

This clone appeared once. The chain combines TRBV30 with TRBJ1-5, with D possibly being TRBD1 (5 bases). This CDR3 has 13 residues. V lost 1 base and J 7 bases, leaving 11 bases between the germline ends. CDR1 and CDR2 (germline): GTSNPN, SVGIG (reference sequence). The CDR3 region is CAWSGTGGQPQHF. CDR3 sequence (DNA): TGTGCCTGGAGTGGCACAGGAGGGCAGCCCCAGCATTTT.

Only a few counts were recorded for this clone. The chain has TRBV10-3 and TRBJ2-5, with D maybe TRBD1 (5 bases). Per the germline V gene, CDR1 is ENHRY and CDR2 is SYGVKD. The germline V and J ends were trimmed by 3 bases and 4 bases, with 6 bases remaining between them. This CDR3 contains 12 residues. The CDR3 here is CAISDTGETQYF. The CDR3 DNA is TGTGCCATCAGTGATACAGGAGAGACCCAGTACTTC.

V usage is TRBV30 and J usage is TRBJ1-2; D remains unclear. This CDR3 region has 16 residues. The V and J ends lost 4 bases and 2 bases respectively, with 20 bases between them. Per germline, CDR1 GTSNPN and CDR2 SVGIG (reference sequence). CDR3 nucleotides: TGTGCCTGGAAAAAGGAGGGATTCAATGAGAACTATGGCTACACCTTC. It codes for CAWKKEGFNENYGYTF.

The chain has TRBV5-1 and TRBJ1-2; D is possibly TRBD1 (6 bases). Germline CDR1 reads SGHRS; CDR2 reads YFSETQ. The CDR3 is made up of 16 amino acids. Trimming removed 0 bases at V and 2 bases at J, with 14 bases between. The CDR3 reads CASSLEIGGNNYGYTF. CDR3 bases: TGCGCCAGCAGCTTGGAAATCGGGGGCAACAACTATGGCTACACCTTC.

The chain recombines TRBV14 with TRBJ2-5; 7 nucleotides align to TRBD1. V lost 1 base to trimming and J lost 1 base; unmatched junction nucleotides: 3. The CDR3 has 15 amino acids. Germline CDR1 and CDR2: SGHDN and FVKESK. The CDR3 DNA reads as TGTGCCAGCAGCCAAGTACAGGGGCCCCAAGAGACCCAGTACTTC. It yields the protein CASSQVQGPQETQYF.

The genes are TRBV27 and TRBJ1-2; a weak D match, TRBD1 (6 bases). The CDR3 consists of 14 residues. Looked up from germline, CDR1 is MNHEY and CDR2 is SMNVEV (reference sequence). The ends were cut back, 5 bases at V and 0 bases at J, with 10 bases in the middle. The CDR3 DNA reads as TGTGCCAGCAGTCCAGGGGTTTCTAACTATGGCTACACCTTC. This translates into CASSPGVSNYGYTF.

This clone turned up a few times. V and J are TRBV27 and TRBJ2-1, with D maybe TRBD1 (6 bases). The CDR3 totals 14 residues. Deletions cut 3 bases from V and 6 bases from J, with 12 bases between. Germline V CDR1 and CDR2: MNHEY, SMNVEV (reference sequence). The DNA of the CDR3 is TGTGCCAGCAGTTTGGGGGCTTGGGGCAATGAGCAGTTCTTC. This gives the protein CASSLGAWGNEQFF.

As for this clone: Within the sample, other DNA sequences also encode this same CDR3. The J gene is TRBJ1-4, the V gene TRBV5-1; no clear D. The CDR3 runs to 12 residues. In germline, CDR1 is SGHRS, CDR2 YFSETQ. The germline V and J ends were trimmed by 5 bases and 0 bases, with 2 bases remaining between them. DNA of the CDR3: TGCGCCAGCAGGGCAACTAATGAAAAACTGTTTTTT. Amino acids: CASRATNEKLFF.